The source of this T cell receptor (beta chain) is a study of blood T cell repertoires in COVID-19 (TCRdb year 2020). About the full investigation: Samples covering the acute and convalescent phases of COVID-19 were provided by collaborators in the United States, Italy and Spain. The material from the prospective study consisted of cDNA or gDNA derived from T cells, B-cell-depleted T cells, or PBMCs. Subjects who had been exposed to COVID-19, were actively infected with it, or had recovered from it provided the deeply sampled blood TCRbeta repertoires that made up the dataset. The repertoires were made available in a free public database intended to serve as a resource for research on the immune response to SARS-CoV-2. Samples came from the ongoing ImmuneRACE study (first 160 participants) plus 1,254 subjects from 6 global collaborators. The sample metadata nearly always contained a de-identified subject ID, COVID-19 status, age in years and sex. Where available, HLA class I and class II types were taken from metadata supplied by the sample provider and were not determined by assay-based typing. Study-wide findings and limitations: Clinical and demographic metadata were provided uncurated, with the amount varying by source and participant.

The collaborating institutions used their own protocols to collect whole blood in K2EDTA tubes. Collaborator samples were shipped for TCRbeta analysis as frozen whole blood, isolated PBMCs, or DNA extracted from either sample type. The CDR3 goes from the cysteine to the phenylalanine over 12 residues. Kept here is only the CDR3 DNA, which spans 36 bases and is read in frame from base 1. A distance of 16 bases separates the germline ends of V and J, which lose 11 bases and 6 bases respectively. Looking up the germline V gene yields CDR1 MNHEY and CDR2 SVGAGI. TCRbeta CDR3 regions were amplified from genomic DNA by means of the immunoSEQ Assay, a bias-controlled multiplex PCR. The study's processing was this. Nucleated cell counts per sample were estimated from amplification of reference gene primers within the assay. To quantify the absolute abundance of each unique TCRbeta CDR3 rearrangement, sequence reads were collapsed and filtered. For each sample, productive Simpson clonality was calculated as the square root of Simpson's diversity index over productive rearrangements. TCRdb's version of the immuneACCESS table is confined to in-frame rearrangements and falls short of the full clone set. An unresolved V gene accounts for under half of the shortfall where checked; the remainder is of unknown origin. Clone size and the V and J calls come from that table; the DNA yielded D and trimming. Present in this sample are around 130,000 clones, 85% to 90% of which were seen just once. About 4.3% of the sample is taken by the ten largest.

About this clone: What antigen it recognizes has not been identified. No base-level quality is on record; no much larger clone is a single base apart.

This chain is built from TRBV6-5 and TRBJ1-2; a tentative D call is TRBD1 (6 bases match). Sequenced: peripheral blood. The TCR comes from a human donor in a cohort sampled during active COVID-19. The CDR3 loop reads CAHGRGGDGYTF. The DNA is TGTGCCCACGGGCGGGGGGGCGATGGCTACACCTTC.